The 30 T cell receptor beta chains given below trace back to one sample, sequenced in a study of blood T cell repertoires in COVID-19. Clones were read by immunoSEQ multiplex PCR, and TCRdb kept only the in-frame ones, dropping some. The table lists roughly 400,000 clones, roughly 88% of them singletons, with 1.4% in the top ten. The sample was PBMCs or T cells enriched from blood (not recorded which). These receptors originate from a woman in her late teens or twenties who had been exposed to COVID-19.

The DNA for the CDR3 is TGCGCCAGCAGCCAAGAGGTGAGGTCGGGGACTGAAGCTTTCTTT. Its protein is CASSQEVRSGTEAFF. The V call is TRBV4-1, the J call TRBJ1-1; D gene uncertain. V lost 0 bases and J 5 bases, leaving 13 bases between the germline ends. Germline assignment: CDR1 MGHRA and CDR2 YSYEKL. The CDR3 runs to 15 residues.

The chain combines TRBV5-1 with TRBJ2-1; 9 nucleotides agree with TRBD2. Germline CDR1 SGHRS, CDR2 YFSETQ. With V trimmed by 4 bases and J by 1 base, 3 bases remained unmatched. There are 15 residues in the CDR3. CDR3 sequence reads: CASSVRGGSYNEQFF. For the CDR3, the DNA is TGCGCCAGCAGCGTGCGGGGGGGATCCTACAATGAGCAGTTCTTC.

The chain is built from TRBV28 and TRBJ1-4; the match to TRBD1 covers 7 bases. After removal of 5 bases from V and 5 bases from J, the junction contained 8 bases not matched to a gene. The CDR3 loop spans 15 amino acids. The germline V gene encodes CDR1 MDHEN and CDR2 SYDVKM. CDR3 amino acids: CASSTRTGLNEKLFF. The CDR3 DNA reads as TGTGCCAGCAGTACCCGGACAGGTTTAAATGAAAAACTGTTTTTT. Looking up the rest from reference TRBV28 and TRBJ1-4 gives the full variable domain: DVKVTQSSRYLVKRTGEKVFLECVQDMDHENMFWYRQDPGLGLRLIYFSYDVKMKEKGDIPEGYSVSREKKERFSLILESASTNQTSMYLCASSTRTGLNEKLFFGSGTQLSVL.

The rearrangement joins TRBV11-3 to TRBJ2-5, with 14 bases lining up with TRBD2. V lost 7 bases, J lost 4 bases, and 11 bases stayed unmatched. Per the germline V gene, CDR1 is SGHNT and CDR2 is YENEEA. This CDR3 has 17 residues. The CDR3 here is CASNQGLAGDFRETQYF. In nucleotides, the CDR3 is TGTGCCAGCAACCAGGGACTAGCGGGGGATTTCCGAGAGACCCAGTACTTC.

In regard to this clone: Other DNA sequences in the same sample also yield this CDR3. This chain connects TRBV18 to TRBJ2-3; 10 nucleotides align to TRBD2. The CDR3 loop spans 15 amino acids. V shed 2 bases and J 1 base; nucleotides not matched to a gene: 0. Per germline, CDR1 KGHSH and CDR2 LQKENI. CDR3 in DNA: TGTGCCAGCTCACCAACTAGCGGGGGCACAGATACGCAGTATTTT. This gives the protein CASSPTSGGTDTQYF.

J is TRBJ1-6 and V is TRBV27, with no clear D. V shed 3 bases and J shed 3 bases, with 3 bases lying between them. Germline loops: CDR1 MNHEY, CDR2 SMNVEV (reference sequence). The CDR3 has 13 amino acids. The CDR3 nucleotides read TGTGCCAGCAGTTTGTACTATAATTCACCCCTCCACTTT. This sequence encodes CASSLYYNSPLHF.

The chain links TRBV18 to TRBJ1-1, with D possibly being TRBD1 (5 bases). This CDR3 is built from 15 residues. Trimming removed 3 bases at V and 0 bases at J, with 11 bases between. CDR1 and CDR2 (germline): KGHSH, LQKENI. The CDR3 reads CASSPIDSMNTEAFF. Written as DNA, the CDR3 is TGTGCCAGCTCACCTATAGACAGCATGAACACTGAAGCTTTCTTT.

J is TRBJ1-1 and V is TRBV6-5; D unresolved. The CDR3 is 12 amino acids. Germline values: CDR1 MNHEY, CDR2 SVGAGI. Between the trimmed V and J ends, which lost 5 bases and 3 bases, there was a span of 7 bases. The CDR3 region has the DNA TGTGCCAGCAGTCCTCAGGACACTGAAGCTTTCTTT. Residues: CASSPQDTEAFF.

This clone was seen only once. The rearrangement joins TRBV6-1 to TRBJ1-2; TRBD1 matches 9 bases. V was pared by 6 bases and J by 6 bases, with 5 bases of the junction left unmatched. CDR1 is MNHNS and CDR2 is SASEGT in the germline V gene. The CDR3 loop spans 13 amino acids. The DNA of the CDR3 is TGTGCCAGCAGCCCGGACAGGGGAAATGGCTACACCTTC. Translating it yields CASSPDRGNGYTF.

The chain carries TRBV30 and TRBJ1-2, with D hard to call. This CDR3 has 13 residues. The V and J ends lost 8 bases and 0 bases respectively, with 13 bases between them. Germline-derived CDR1 and CDR2 are GTSNPN and SVGIG (reference sequence). The CDR3 bases are TGTGCCCGATCGGAGGGTGCTAACTATGGCTACACCTTC. It yields the protein CARSEGANYGYTF.

This chain uses TRBV19 with TRBJ2-1; D is perhaps TRBD1 (6 bases). CDR3 length: 16 amino acids. Germline V gene data show CDR1 as LNHDA and CDR2 as SQIVND (reference sequence). Trimming took off 5 bases at V and 0 bases at J, with 14 bases between the two ends. CDR3 residues: CASSQTQGSSYNEQFF. CDR3 DNA: TGTGCCAGTAGTCAGACTCAGGGGAGCTCCTACAATGAGCAGTTCTTC. Filled out from reference TRBV19 and TRBJ2-1, the complete variable domain reads DGGITQSPKYLFRKEGQNVTLSCEQNLNHDAMYWYRQDPGQGLRLIYYSQIVNDFQKGDIAEGYSVSREKKESFPLTVTSAQKNPTAFYLCASSQTQGSSYNEQFFGPGTRLTVL.

For the CDR3, the DNA is TGTGCCAGCTCACAGACAGGTCTCGAGCAGTACTTC. Protein: CASSQTGLEQYF. The J gene is TRBJ2-7, the V gene TRBV6-5; a possible D gene is TRBD1 (6 bases). The CDR3 length is 12 residues. The V end was cut by 8 bases, the J end by 6 bases, with 14 bases between. Per germline, CDR1 MNHEY and CDR2 SVGAGI.

This clone has a handful of counts. This chain joins TRBV7-2 and TRBJ1-1, with TRBD1 matching 8 bases. The V segment lost 2 bases and the J segment 4 bases; nucleotides outside the gene matches: 3. In germline, CDR1 is SGHTA, CDR2 FQGNSA. The CDR3 sequence is 14 residues long. In nucleotides, the CDR3 is TGTGCCAGCAGCTTACAGGGGGCGGGCACTGAAGCTTTCTTT. Its translation: CASSLQGAGTEAFF.

This clone was counted only a few times. This rearrangement joins TRBV18 to TRBJ1-3; D is unresolved. The germline gives CDR1 KGHSH, CDR2 LQKENI. CDR3 length equals 16 residues. Trimming stripped 3 bases from V and 4 bases from J, with 16 bases between. CDR3 in amino acids: CASSPFEGAAGNTIYF. The CDR3 DNA is TGTGCCAGCTCACCGTTCGAGGGAGCGGCCGGAAACACCATATATTTT. The full variable domain, in which reference TRBV18 and TRBJ1-3 provide the parts outside the CDR3, is NAGVMQNPRHLVRRRGQEARLRCSPMKGHSHVYWYRQLPEEGLKFMVYLQKENIIDESGMPKERFSAEFPKEGPSILRIQQVVRGDSAAYFCASSPFEGAAGNTIYFGEGSWLTVV.

This clone has just one count. This chain connects TRBV2 to TRBJ2-7; D might be TRBD1 (5 bases). This CDR3 is 13 amino acids long. V gave up 5 bases and J gave up 3 bases, with 11 bases separating them. CDR1 SNHLY and CDR2 FYNNEI come from the germline V gene. The CDR3 DNA reads TGTGCCAGCAGTTCGACAGTGAACTACGAGCAGTACTTC. It yields the protein CASSSTVNYEQYF. The whole variable domain, remainder taken from reference TRBV2 and TRBJ2-7, is EPEVTQTPSHQVTQMGQEVILRCVPISNHLYFYWYRQILGQKVEFLVSFYNNEISEKSEIFDDQFSVERPDGSNFTLKIRSTKLEDSAMYFCASSSTVNYEQYFGPGTRLTVT.

The V and J genes are TRBV6-1 and TRBJ2-7, with 15 bases matching TRBD2. After removal of 4 bases from V and 3 bases from J, the junction contained 7 bases not matched to a gene. The CDR3 has 17 amino acids. Germline CDR1 reads MNHNS; CDR2 reads SASEGT. CDR3 bases: TGTGCCAGCAGTGGAGCGGGACTAGCGGGGGGCCACTACGAGCAGTACTTC. It encodes CASSGAGLAGGHYEQYF.

This clone was counted many times. The chain couples TRBV6-6 to TRBJ1-3; 10 nucleotides agree with TRBD1. Germline V gene lookup returns CDR1 MNHNY and CDR2 SVGAGI (reference sequence). The CDR3 sequence is 17 residues long. Losses at the gene ends were 5 bases for V and 0 bases for J; bases not matched to a gene: 7. The CDR3 here is CASSRGTGASSGNTIYF. The CDR3 region has the DNA TGTGCCAGCAGTCGCGGGACAGGGGCGTCCTCTGGAAACACCATATATTTT.

The rearrangement links TRBV4-1 to TRBJ2-3; 9 nucleotides agree with TRBD2. V gave up 1 base and J gave up 4 bases; unmatched junction bases: 12. The CDR3 contains 18 residues. Germline CDR1 reads MGHRA; CDR2 reads YSYEKL. The CDR3 sequence: CASSQGTGLAGISDTQYF. CDR3 coding DNA: TGCGCCAGCAGCCAAGGCACGGGTCTAGCGGGGATTTCAGATACGCAGTATTTT.

The gene calls are TRBV3-1 (or the pseudogene TRBV3-2) and TRBJ2-5; TRBD2 might be the D (6 bases). The CDR3 extends over 15 amino acids. The germline CDR1 and CDR2 sequences are LGHDT and YNNKEL (reference sequence). With 4 bases removed from V and 4 bases from J, the gap between germline ends came to 16 bases. The chain's CDR3 is CASSLRRGRVETQYF. CDR3 in DNA: TGTGCCAGCAGCCTCCGGAGGGGACGGGTAGAGACCCAGTACTTC.

The CDR3 sequence: CASSPGRGADTQYF. DNA for the CDR3: TGTGCCAGCTCACCAGGTCGGGGTGCAGATACGCAGTATTTT. V and J are TRBV18 and TRBJ2-3, with D possibly matching TRBD2 (5 bases). Deletions cut 2 bases from V and 4 bases from J, with 10 bases between. The CDR3 consists of 14 residues. Germline CDR1 is KGHSH and CDR2 is LQKENI.

CDR3 residues: CATSDFGGTQPQHF. Written as DNA, the CDR3 is TGTGCCACCAGTGATTTTGGGGGGACTCAGCCCCAGCATTTT. The rearrangement uses TRBV24-1 and TRBJ1-5, with D perhaps TRBD1 (5 bases). Looked up from germline, CDR1 is KGHDR and CDR2 is SFDVKD. There are 14 residues in the CDR3. Trimming left V 1 base short and J 6 bases short, with 9 bases between.

This rearrangement joins TRBV7-9 to TRBJ1-1; D gene uncertain. Germline CDR1 SEHNR, CDR2 FQNEAQ (reference sequence). The CDR3 covers 13 residues. Trimming cost V 3 bases and J 4 bases, with 9 bases left between them. Here the CDR3 DNA reads TGTGCCAGCAGCTTCCTTCCGTCCACTGAAGCTTTCTTT. Residues: CASSFLPSTEAFF.

The rearrangement links TRBV24-1 to TRBJ2-5; TRBD1 agrees at 9 bases. The CDR3 covers 15 residues. Trimming at V came to 4 bases and at J to 5 bases, leaving 7 bases not matched to a gene. Germline V gene lookup returns CDR1 KGHDR and CDR2 SFDVKD. CDR3 amino acids: CATSDRQGGEETQYF. Here the CDR3 DNA reads TGTGCCACCAGTGACCGACAGGGGGGGGAGGAGACCCAGTACTTC.

This chain connects TRBV28 to TRBJ1-4, with 8 bases fitting TRBD1. The germline V gene has CDR1 MDHEN and CDR2 SYDVKM. V trimming: 5 bases; J trimming: 2 bases; junction bases outside the gene matches: 4. This CDR3 contains 15 residues. In nucleotides, the CDR3 is TGTGCCAGCAGTGTACCAGGGGGCACTAATGAAAAACTGTTTTTT. Translated: CASSVPGGTNEKLFF.

This chain connects TRBV10-1 to TRBJ1-2; 9 nucleotides line up with TRBD1. V lost 5 bases, J lost 4 bases, and 8 bases stayed unmatched. CDR1 and CDR2 from the germline V gene are WNHNN and SYGVQD (reference sequence). The CDR3 covers 15 residues. Here the CDR3 DNA reads TGCGCCAGCAGTAAGACAGGGGGGTGGCTCTATGGCTACACCTTC. Translated: CASSKTGGWLYGYTF.

The chain employs TRBV28 and TRBJ2-1, with 8 bases lining up with TRBD2. After removal of 5 bases from V and 0 bases from J, the junction contained 3 bases not matched to a gene. CDR1 MDHEN and CDR2 SYDVKM come from the germline V gene. This CDR3 comprises 15 residues. CDR3 nucleotide sequence: TGTGCCAGCAGTAACGGGGGGGCCTCCTACAATGAGCAGTTCTTC. Translated, it gives CASSNGGASYNEQFF.

The J gene is TRBJ2-5, the V gene TRBV11-2; the match to TRBD1 covers 11 bases. CDR1 SGHAT and CDR2 FQNNGV come from the germline V gene. V lost 3 bases and J lost 4; bases outside the gene matches: 13. This CDR3 region has 18 residues. The CDR3 region is CASSFSIRWTGGSETQYF. In DNA, the CDR3 is TGTGCCAGCAGCTTCTCAATCCGATGGACAGGGGGCTCAGAGACCCAGTACTTC.

This sequence joins TRBV6-1 and TRBJ1-6, with D possibly matching TRBD1 (5 bases). The germline V gene has CDR1 MNHNS and CDR2 SASEGT. The CDR3 sequence is 14 residues long. Trimming cost V 2 bases and J 9 bases, with 11 bases left between them. The CDR3 loop reads CASSEQGYGSPLHF. Here the CDR3 DNA reads TGTGCCAGCAGTGAACAGGGTTACGGTTCACCCCTCCACTTT.

The chain has TRBV18 and TRBJ2-3; maybe TRBD1 (6 bases). This CDR3 comprises 16 residues. Germline V CDR1 and CDR2: KGHSH, LQKENI. Trimming left V 2 bases short and J 1 base short, with 13 bases between. CDR3 nucleotides: TGTGCCAGCTCACCATCACAGGGCATAGGCACAGATACGCAGTATTTT. Its translation is CASSPSQGIGTDTQYF.

The chain links TRBV6-1 to TRBJ1-5; D is unclear. This CDR3 contains 13 residues. In germline, CDR1 is MNHNS, CDR2 SASEGT. The ends were cut back, 2 bases at V and 4 bases at J, with 6 bases in the middle. CDR3: CASSELQNQPQHF. DNA of the CDR3: TGTGCCAGCAGTGAACTCCAGAATCAGCCCCAGCATTTT.